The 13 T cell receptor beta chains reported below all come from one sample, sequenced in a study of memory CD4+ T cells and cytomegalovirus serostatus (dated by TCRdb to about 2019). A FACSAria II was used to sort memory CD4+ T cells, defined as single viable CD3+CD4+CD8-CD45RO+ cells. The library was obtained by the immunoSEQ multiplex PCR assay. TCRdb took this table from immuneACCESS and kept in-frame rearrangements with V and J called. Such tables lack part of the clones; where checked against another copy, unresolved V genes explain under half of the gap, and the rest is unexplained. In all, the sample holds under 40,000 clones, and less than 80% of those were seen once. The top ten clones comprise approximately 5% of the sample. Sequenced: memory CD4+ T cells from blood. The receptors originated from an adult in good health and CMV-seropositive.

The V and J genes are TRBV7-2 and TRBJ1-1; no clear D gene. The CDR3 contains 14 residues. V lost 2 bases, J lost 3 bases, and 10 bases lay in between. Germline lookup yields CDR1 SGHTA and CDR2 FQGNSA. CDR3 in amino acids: CASSLYPRDTEAFF. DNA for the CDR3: TGTGCCAGCAGCTTATACCCCCGAGACACTGAAGCTTTCTTT.

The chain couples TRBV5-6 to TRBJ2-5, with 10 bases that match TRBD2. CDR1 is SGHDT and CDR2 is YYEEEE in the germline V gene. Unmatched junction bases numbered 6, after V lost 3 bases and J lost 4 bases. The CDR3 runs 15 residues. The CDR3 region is CASSSRVAGGETQYF. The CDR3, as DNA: TGTGCCAGCAGCTCGAGAGTAGCGGGGGGAGAGACCCAGTACTTC.

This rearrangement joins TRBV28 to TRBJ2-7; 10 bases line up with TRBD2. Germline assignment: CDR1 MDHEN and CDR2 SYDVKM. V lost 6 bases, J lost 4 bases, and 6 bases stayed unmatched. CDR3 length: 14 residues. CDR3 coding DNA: TGTGCCAGCAGGTCGGGACTAGCGAGGTACGAGCAGTACTTC. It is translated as CASRSGLARYEQYF. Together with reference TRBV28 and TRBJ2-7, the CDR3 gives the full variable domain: DVKVTQSSRYLVKRTGEKVFLECVQDMDHENMFWYRQDPGLGLRLIYFSYDVKMKEKGDIPEGYSVSREKKERFSLILESASTNQTSMYLCASRSGLARYEQYFGPGTRLTVT.

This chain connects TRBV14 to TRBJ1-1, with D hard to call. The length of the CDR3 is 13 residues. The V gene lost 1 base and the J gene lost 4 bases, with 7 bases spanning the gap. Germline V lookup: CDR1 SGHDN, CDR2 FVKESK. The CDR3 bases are TGTGCCAGCAGCCAAGTAGTAGGCACTGAAGCTTTCTTT. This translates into CASSQVVGTEAFF.

This CDR3 reads CASSPAGVYGYTF. The CDR3 coding sequence is TGTGCCAGCAGCCCGGCAGGGGTCTATGGCTACACCTTC. The chain uses TRBV9 and TRBJ1-2, with TRBD1 as a possible D gene (6 bases). Trimming removed 4 bases from V and 4 bases from J, with 11 bases in between. The length of the CDR3 is 13 residues. From germline, CDR1 is SGDLS and CDR2 YYNGEE.

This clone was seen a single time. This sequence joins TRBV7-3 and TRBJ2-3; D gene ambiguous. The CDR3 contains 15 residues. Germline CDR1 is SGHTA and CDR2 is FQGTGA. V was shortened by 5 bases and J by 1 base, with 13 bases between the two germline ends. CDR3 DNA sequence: TGTGCCAGCAGCAGAGACGCGGCTGGCACAGATACGCAGTATTTT. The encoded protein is CASSRDAAGTDTQYF.

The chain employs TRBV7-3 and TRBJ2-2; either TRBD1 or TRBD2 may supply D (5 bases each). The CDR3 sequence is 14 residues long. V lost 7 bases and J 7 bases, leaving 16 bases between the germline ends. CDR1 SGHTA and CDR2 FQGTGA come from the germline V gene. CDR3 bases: TGTGCCAGCACCTGGGACGGCTCAGGCGGGGAGCTGTTTTTT. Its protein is CASTWDGSGGELFF.

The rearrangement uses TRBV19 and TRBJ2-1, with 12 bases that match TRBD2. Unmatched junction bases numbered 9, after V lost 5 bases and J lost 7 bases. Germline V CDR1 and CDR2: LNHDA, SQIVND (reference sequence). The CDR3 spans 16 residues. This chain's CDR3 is CASSSWTSGIGNEQFF. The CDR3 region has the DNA TGTGCCAGTAGTTCATGGACTAGCGGGATTGGGAATGAGCAGTTCTTC.

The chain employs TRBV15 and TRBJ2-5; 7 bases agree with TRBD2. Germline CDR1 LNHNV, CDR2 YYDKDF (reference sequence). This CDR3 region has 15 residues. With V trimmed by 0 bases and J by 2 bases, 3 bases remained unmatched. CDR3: CATSRDPSGQETQYF. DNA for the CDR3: TGTGCCACCAGCAGAGACCCTAGCGGACAAGAGACCCAGTACTTC.

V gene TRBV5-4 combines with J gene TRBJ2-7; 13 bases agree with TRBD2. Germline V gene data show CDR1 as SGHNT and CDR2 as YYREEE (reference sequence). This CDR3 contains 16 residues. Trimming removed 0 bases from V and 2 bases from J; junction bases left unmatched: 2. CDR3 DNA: TGTGCCAGCAGCTTGGCGGGGACTAGCGGGACCTACGAGCAGTACTTC. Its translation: CASSLAGTSGTYEQYF. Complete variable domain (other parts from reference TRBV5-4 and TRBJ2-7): ETGVTQSPTHLIKTRGQQVTLRCSSQSGHNTVSWYQQALGQGPQFIFQYYREEENGRGNFPPRFSGLQFPNYSSELNVNALELDDSALYLCASSLAGTSGTYEQYFGPGTRLTVT.

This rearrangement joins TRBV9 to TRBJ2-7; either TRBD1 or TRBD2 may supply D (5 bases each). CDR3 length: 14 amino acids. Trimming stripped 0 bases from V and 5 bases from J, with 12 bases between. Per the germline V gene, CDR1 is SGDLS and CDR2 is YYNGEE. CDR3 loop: CASSVEARGDEQYF. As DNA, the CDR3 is TGTGCCAGCAGCGTAGAAGCTCGAGGGGACGAGCAGTACTTC.

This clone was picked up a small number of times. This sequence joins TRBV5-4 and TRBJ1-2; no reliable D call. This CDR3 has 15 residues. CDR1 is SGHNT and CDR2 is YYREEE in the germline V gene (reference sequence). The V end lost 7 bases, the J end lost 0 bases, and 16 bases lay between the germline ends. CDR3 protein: CASGYENRANYGYTF. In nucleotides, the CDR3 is TGTGCCAGCGGTTACGAAAACAGAGCTAACTATGGCTACACCTTC.

The CDR3 sequence is CASSTRTGDTDTQYF. In DNA form, the CDR3 reads TGTGCCAGCAGCACAAGGACAGGGGACACAGATACGCAGTATTTT. The chain couples TRBV7-8 to TRBJ2-3; TRBD1 agrees at 9 bases. J gave up 2 bases and V 5 bases, and 5 bases lay outside the gene matches. The CDR3 runs 15 residues. Germline loops: CDR1 SGHVS, CDR2 FQNEAQ.